Shown below are 30 T cell receptor beta chains from a single sample sequenced in a study of control samples from healthy donors and cancer patients. Clones were read by immunoSEQ multiplex PCR, and TCRdb kept only the in-frame ones, dropping some. This sample yields approximately 100,000 clones, of which around nine tenths are seen a single time; roughly 4% belongs to the top ten. Sequenced sample: blood. All receptors come from a human donor in good health. The donor label of this sample is uncertain.

The rearrangement joins TRBV7-2 to TRBJ2-7; the match to TRBD2 covers 12 bases. CDR1 is SGHTA and CDR2 is FQGNSA in the germline V gene. This CDR3 comprises 18 residues. The J segment lost 0 bases and the V segment lost 1 base, leaving 7 bases of the junction unmatched. The CDR3 loop is CASSLELAGGLSSYEQYF. CDR3 nucleotides: TGTGCCAGCAGCTTAGAACTAGCGGGGGGCCTAAGCTCCTACGAGCAGTACTTC.

V gene TRBV2 combines with J gene TRBJ1-6; D is uncertain. This CDR3 is 16 amino acids long. From germline, CDR1 is SNHLY and CDR2 FYNNEI. The germline V and J ends were trimmed by 4 bases and 6 bases, with 16 bases remaining between them. The CDR3 region has the DNA TGTGCCAGCAGTGGTAGCAAGGGTTGGGGTAATTCACCCCTCCACTTT. Encoded protein: CASSGSKGWGNSPLHF.

The chain is built from TRBV29-1 and TRBJ2-7; D uncertain. In germline, CDR1 is SQVTM, CDR2 ANQGSEA. The CDR3 loop spans 12 amino acids. Between the trimmed V and J ends, which lost 4 bases and 3 bases, there was a span of 10 bases. The CDR3, as DNA: TGCAGCGTTGTGGGCAGCCGCTACGAGCAGTACTTC. Translated, it gives CSVVGSRYEQYF.

This chain connects TRBV6-5 to TRBJ2-3, with a possible D match to TRBD2 (6 bases). The germline gives CDR1 MNHEY, CDR2 SVGAGI. V lost 3 bases, J lost 1 base, and 8 bases lay in between. CDR3 length: 14 residues. CDR3 protein: CASSYQRGTDTQYF. DNA for the CDR3: TGTGCCAGCAGTTATCAGCGGGGCACAGATACGCAGTATTTT.

The chain uses TRBV27 and TRBJ2-7, with D possibly TRBD1 on 5 matching bases. Trimming cost V 3 bases and J 0 bases, with 12 bases left between them. Germline CDR1 is MNHEY and CDR2 is SMNVEV (reference sequence). This CDR3 is 15 amino acids long. DNA for the CDR3: TGTGCCAGCAGTTTGGGGCCACCTCCCTCCTACGAGCAGTACTTC. It encodes CASSLGPPPSYEQYF.

The chain couples TRBV7-9 to TRBJ1-2, with 10 bases identical to TRBD1. CDR3 length: 16 residues. V was pared by 1 base and J by 3 bases, with 5 bases of the junction left unmatched. Germline V gene lookup returns CDR1 SEHNR and CDR2 FQNEAQ (reference sequence). CDR3 protein: CASSLEEGTGDYGYTF. The DNA for the CDR3 is TGTGCCAGCAGCTTAGAAGAAGGGACAGGGGACTATGGCTACACCTTC. Looking up the rest from reference TRBV7-9 and TRBJ1-2 gives the full variable domain: DTGVSQNPRHKITKRGQNVTFRCDPISEHNRLYWYRQTLGQGPEFLTYFQNEAQLEKSRLLSDRFSAERPKGSFSTLEIQRTEQGDSAMYLCASSLEEGTGDYGYTFGSGTRLTVV.

J is TRBJ1-4 and V is TRBV12-3 or TRBV12-4, with unresolved D. The CDR3 consists of 13 residues. Trimming stripped 2 bases from V and 5 bases from J, with 6 bases between. DNA for the CDR3: TGTGCCAGCAGTTTACGGGTCAATGAAAAACTGTTTTTT. The encoded protein is CASSLRVNEKLFF.

The chain is built from TRBV19 and TRBJ2-4, with TRBD1 as a possible D gene (5 bases). Trimming pared 3 bases from V and 7 bases from J, leaving 13 bases between. CDR1 and CDR2 (germline): LNHDA, SQIVND (reference sequence). The CDR3 is made up of 14 amino acids. CDR3 loop: CASSMIAGNNIQYF. As DNA, the CDR3 is TGTGCCAGTAGTATGATCGCAGGGAACAACATTCAGTACTTC.

The gene calls are TRBV7-9 and TRBJ1-1; TRBD1 might be the D (6 bases). CDR1 is SEHNR and CDR2 is FQNEAQ in the germline V gene (reference sequence). CDR3 size: 15 residues. V was shortened by 4 bases and J by 5 bases, with 17 bases between the two germline ends. In DNA, the CDR3 is TGTGCCAGCAGCTCCGCCTTGACAGGTCAGACTGAAGCTTTCTTT. This sequence encodes CASSSALTGQTEAFF.

The V and J genes are TRBV24-1 and TRBJ2-5; 7 nucleotides line up with TRBD1. V shed 4 bases and J 0 bases; nucleotides not matched to a gene: 4. Germline V gene data show CDR1 as KGHDR and CDR2 as SFDVKD. This CDR3 comprises 15 residues. The CDR3 is CATSEIQGDQETQYF. The CDR3 nucleotides read TGTGCCACCAGTGAGATCCAGGGGGACCAAGAGACCCAGTACTTC.

The V gene is TRBV15, the J gene TRBJ2-4, with D perhaps TRBD2 (6 bases). This CDR3 contains 18 residues. In germline, CDR1 is LNHNV, CDR2 YYDKDF (reference sequence). Trimming took 0 bases from V and 3 from J, leaving 18 bases between them. Here the CDR3 reads CATSRDSSGVSVKNIQYF. The CDR3 DNA reads as TGTGCCACCAGCAGAGATAGTTCGGGGGTATCGGTCAAAAACATTCAGTACTTC.

This clone was observed a handful of times. This chain connects TRBV27 to TRBJ1-2; a weak D match, TRBD1 (5 bases). The CDR3 spans 14 residues. V was cut by 2 bases and J by 6 bases, with 13 bases left in between. Germline loops: CDR1 MNHEY, CDR2 SMNVEV (reference sequence). The CDR3 region has the DNA TGTGCCAGCAGTTTACCCGGGGCAGAAAATGGCTACACCTTC. This encodes CASSLPGAENGYTF.

The chain combines TRBV18 with TRBJ2-4; 7 positions agree with TRBD2. Germline V gene data show CDR1 as KGHSH and CDR2 as LQKENI. Trimming at V came to 1 base and at J to 0 bases, leaving 9 bases not matched to a gene. The CDR3 covers 18 residues. CDR3 in DNA: TGTGCCAGCTCACCACGGCTAGCGGCCAGTCTAGCCAAAAACATTCAGTACTTC. This gives the protein CASSPRLAASLAKNIQYF.

The chain has TRBV5-1 and TRBJ1-4; the match to TRBD1 covers 7 bases. Germline trimming cut 2 bases from V and 5 bases from J; bases unmatched to any gene: 3. CDR1 and CDR2 (germline): SGHRS, YFSETQ. This CDR3 region has 14 residues. The CDR3 spells CASSLGTVNEKLFF. The CDR3 DNA is TGCGCCAGCAGCTTAGGGACAGTCAATGAAAAACTGTTTTTT. The whole variable domain, remainder taken from reference TRBV5-1 and TRBJ1-4, is KAGVTQTPRYLIKTRGQQVTLSCSPISGHRSVSWYQQTPGQGLQFLFEYFSETQRNKGNFPGRFSGRQFSNSRSEMNVSTLELGDSALYLCASSLGTVNEKLFFGSGTQLSVL.

The chain recombines TRBV10-1 with TRBJ1-5; D gene uncertain. This CDR3 is built from 13 residues. CDR1 and CDR2 from the germline V gene are WNHNN and SYGVQD (reference sequence). The ends were cut back, 10 bases at V and 4 bases at J, with 14 bases in the middle. CDR3 sequence (DNA): TGCGCCACTCCCTCGGTTGGGAATCAGCCCCAGCATTTT. This translates into CATPSVGNQPQHF.

The chain links TRBV28 to TRBJ2-7, with TRBD2 identical over 7 bases. CDR3 length: 14 amino acids. CDR1 MDHEN and CDR2 SYDVKM come from the germline V gene. Germline trimming cut 5 bases from V and 3 bases from J; bases unmatched to any gene: 7. The CDR3, as DNA: TGTGCCAGCAGTCTCGTTAGCGGGTTCTACGAGCAGTACTTC. It is translated as CASSLVSGFYEQYF. Variable domain in full (rest from reference TRBV28 and TRBJ2-7): DVKVTQSSRYLVKRTGEKVFLECVQDMDHENMFWYRQDPGLGLRLIYFSYDVKMKEKGDIPEGYSVSREKKERFSLILESASTNQTSMYLCASSLVSGFYEQYFGPGTRLTVT.

The chain recombines TRBV4-2 with TRBJ2-5; a weak D match, TRBD2 (6 bases). CDR1 LGHNA and CDR2 YNFKEQ come from the germline V gene. CDR3 length: 14 amino acids. Trimming removed 1 base at V and 4 bases at J, with 10 bases between. The CDR3 spells CASSQAGAAETQYF. CDR3 in DNA: TGTGCCAGCAGCCAAGCGGGAGCGGCAGAGACCCAGTACTTC.

The chain employs TRBV28 and TRBJ2-3; TRBD1 matches 8 bases. V trimming: 4 bases; J trimming: 4 bases; junction bases outside the gene matches: 1. This CDR3 is 13 amino acids long. The germline gives CDR1 MDHEN, CDR2 SYDVKM. The CDR3 protein is CASSWTGPDTQYF. The CDR3 coding sequence is TGTGCCAGCAGTTGGACAGGGCCAGATACGCAGTATTTT.

This clone was found a few times. The chain couples TRBV2 to TRBJ2-1; D tentatively fits TRBD1 or TRBD2 (5 bases each). Germline loops: CDR1 SNHLY, CDR2 FYNNEI. V gave up 6 bases and J gave up 6 bases, with 12 bases separating them. The CDR3 totals 13 residues. CDR3 protein: CASRGDLSNEQFF. As DNA, the CDR3 is TGTGCCAGCAGAGGGGACCTCTCCAATGAGCAGTTCTTC.

The V call is TRBV21-1, the J call TRBJ2-3; the table's D call, TRBD2, was not checked against the DNA. TRBV21-1 is assigned pseudogene status. CDR3 size: 18 residues. In DNA form, the CDR3 reads TGTGCCAGCAGCATAGAGGGGCGGGGGTTCCACAGTGGAGATACGCAGTATTTT. This sequence encodes CASSIEGRGFHSGDTQYF.

The rearrangement links TRBV21-1 to TRBJ2-7; the table's D call, TRBD2, has no DNA check behind it. TRBV21-1 is given as a pseudogene. The CDR3 sequence is 16 residues long. The CDR3 region has the DNA TGTGCCAGCAGCAAAGCGAACGGGGGGCAAATCCACGAGCAGTACGTC. This sequence encodes CASSKANGGQIHEQYV.

This clone is a singleton in its sample. DNA for the CDR3: TGTGCCATCAGTGAGGGCAGCCAAGAGACCCAGTACTTC. Protein sequence: CAISEGSQETQYF. The chain uses TRBV10-3 and TRBJ2-5; no firm D call. V lost 2 bases to trimming and J lost 1 base, with 5 bases between them. Germline CDR1 is ENHRY and CDR2 is SYGVKD. The CDR3 has 13 residues.

As to this clone: One end of the junction is discordant with germline, which a read error may explain. The rearrangement joins TRBV6-2 or TRBV6-3 to TRBJ2-3; 8 nucleotides line up with TRBD2. From germline, CDR1 is MNHEY and CDR2 SVGEGT. The CDR3 runs to 15 residues. CDR3 protein: CAGSYGGAGTDTQYF. CDR3 coding DNA: TGTGCCGGCAGTTACGGGGGGGCTGGCACAGATACGCAGTATTTT.

The genes are TRBV9 and TRBJ2-3; weak D call: TRBD2 (5 bases). Trimming left V 4 bases short and J 4 bases short, with 13 bases between. The CDR3 contains 14 residues. Germline V CDR1 and CDR2: SGDLS, YYNGEE. CDR3 sequence (DNA): TGTGCCAGCAGCATAGAGGGCTTTGCAGATACGCAGTATTTT. Residues: CASSIEGFADTQYF.

The CDR3 protein is CASSQRQGFATNEKLFF. The CDR3 DNA reads as TGTGCCAGCAGCCAAAGACAGGGATTTGCAACTAATGAAAAACTGTTTTTT. J is TRBJ1-4 and V is TRBV14; TRBD1 matches 7 bases. Germline assignment: CDR1 SGHDN and CDR2 FVKESK. Losses at the gene ends were 2 bases for V and 0 bases for J; bases not matched to a gene: 6. The CDR3 is made up of 17 amino acids.

The rearrangement joins TRBV6-5 to TRBJ1-6; D not resolved. Trimming took 4 bases from V and 6 from J, leaving 4 bases between them. CDR1 is MNHEY, CDR2 SVGAGI, per germline. The CDR3 is 12 residues long. The CDR3 region is CASSLGNSPLHF. CDR3 coding DNA: TGTGCCAGCAGTTTAGGTAATTCACCCCTCCACTTT.

Notes on this clone: Relative to the germline gene, one junction end is altered; a read error may explain this. This chain joins TRBV3-1 (or the pseudogene TRBV3-2) and TRBJ2-7; D unclear. The CDR3 loop spans 12 amino acids. The germline V gene has CDR1 LGHDT and CDR2 YNNKEL (reference sequence). The CDR3 reads CASSQGSAQPSF. CDR3 nucleotide sequence: TGTGCCAGCAGCCAAGGTTCGGCTCAACCGAGCTTC.

The chain employs TRBV4-3 and TRBJ1-1; no definite D call. The CDR3 extends over 11 amino acids. Trimming removed 8 bases at V and 5 bases at J, with 9 bases between. Per germline, CDR1 LGHNA and CDR2 YSLEER. The CDR3 protein is CASWGGTEAFF. Here the CDR3 DNA reads TGCGCCAGCTGGGGTGGGACTGAAGCTTTCTTT.

The V gene is TRBV18, the J gene TRBJ2-7; possibly TRBD1 or TRBD2 for D (7 bases each). The CDR3 spans 15 residues. The germline V gene encodes CDR1 KGHSH and CDR2 LQKENI. With 3 bases removed from V and 5 bases from J, the gap between germline ends came to 17 bases. The CDR3, as DNA: TGTGCCAGCTCACCCGCGGGGGACAGACTAAACGAGCAGTACTTC. Translated, it gives CASSPAGDRLNEQYF. Full variable domain (missing parts from reference TRBV18 and TRBJ2-7): NAGVMQNPRHLVRRRGQEARLRCSPMKGHSHVYWYRQLPEEGLKFMVYLQKENIIDESGMPKERFSAEFPKEGPSILRIQQVVRGDSAAYFCASSPAGDRLNEQYFGPGTRLTVT.

The chain uses TRBV5-8 and TRBJ2-3; 7 bases align to TRBD1. Trimming cost V 5 bases and J 3 bases; bases outside gene matches: 9. Germline lookup yields CDR1 SGHTS and CDR2 YDEGEE. This CDR3 has 15 residues. CDR3 sequence reads: CASRTGVPGTDTQYF. The CDR3 DNA is TGTGCCAGCAGAACAGGGGTCCCAGGGACAGATACGCAGTATTTT.